This T cell receptor (beta chain) was sequenced for a study of blood T cells in healthy people across ages. Overall study findings and caveats: The lack of PBMC sorting stopped any conclusive naive versus antigen-experienced comparison. Naive CD4+ cells and diversity were both higher in long-lived donors than in aged donors.

Germline V gene sequence: CDR1 SGHVS, CDR2 FQNEAQ. V was pared by 5 bases and J by 6 bases, with 13 bases between. The CDR3 is made up of 13 amino acids. At least 6 million PBMCs were isolated per sample. A J-beta primer mix and a sample-barcoded 5' primer were used in a second PCR of roughly 7 to 12 cycles. TCRdb recomputed calls from the 5' RACE reads with MiXCR, one row per CDR3 protein. The sample carries approximately 1.5 million distinct CDR3 sequences, around 40% recorded once. This clonotype was found a few times. Its antigen remains unknown. Sequenced material: blood. The source is a woman aged 18-35 years in good health. The chain is built from TRBV7-8 and TRBJ1-1; D gene unclear. The CDR3: CASSPQFNAEAFF. Here the CDR3 DNA reads TGTGCCAGCAGCCCCCAGTTCAACGCTGAAGCTTTCTTT.